Shown below are 3 T cell receptor beta chains from a single sample sequenced in a study of T cell responses to AZD1222 COVID-19 vaccine. Using immunoSEQ multiplex PCR, the repertoire was profiled, and TCRdb retains in-frame clones only, with some absent. The sample includes 80,000 to 100,000 clones, roughly nine tenths seen only once; the top ten take about 2.7%. Sequenced material: peripheral blood, taken 28 days after the second AZD1222 dose. These receptors originate from an adult who received the AZD1222 COVID-19 vaccine.

The chain couples TRBV24-1 to TRBJ1-5; TRBD1 matches 9 bases. CDR1 and CDR2 (germline): KGHDR, SFDVKD. V shed 4 bases and J 3 bases; nucleotides not matched to a gene: 9. The length of the CDR3 is 17 residues. CDR3 in DNA: TGTGCCACCAGTGACCCGACTGAACAGGGGGCCAATCAGCCCCAGCATTTT. Its translation: CATSDPTEQGANQPQHF.

V gene TRBV3-1 (or the pseudogene TRBV3-2) combines with J gene TRBJ2-7; maybe TRBD2 (6 bases). Per the germline V gene, CDR1 is LGHDT and CDR2 is YNNKEL (reference sequence). V lost 2 bases, J lost 2 bases, and 16 bases lay in between. The CDR3 contains 16 residues. CDR3 in DNA: TGTGCCAGCAGCCAAAAGAAGGGAGGTTTAGCCTACGAGCAGTACTTC. Protein sequence: CASSQKKGGLAYEQYF.

The chain employs TRBV18 and TRBJ1-1, with D possibly matching TRBD1 (5 bases). Trimming shortened V by 3 bases and J by 1 base, and 12 bases separated the two germline ends. The CDR3 has 15 amino acids. CDR1 and CDR2 (germline): KGHSH, LQKENI. This chain's CDR3 is CASSPGPTANTEAFF. The CDR3 DNA sequence: TGTGCCAGCTCACCGGGACCGACGGCGAACACTGAAGCTTTCTTT. Full variable domain (missing parts from reference TRBV18 and TRBJ1-1): NAGVMQNPRHLVRRRGQEARLRCSPMKGHSHVYWYRQLPEEGLKFMVYLQKENIIDESGMPKERFSAEFPKEGPSILRIQQVVRGDSAAYFCASSPGPTANTEAFFGQGTRLTVV.